The 16 T cell receptor beta chains below all came from one sample that was sequenced in a study of shared clonotypes between healthy human individuals. Clones were sequenced by immunoSEQ multiplex PCR, and TCRdb holds only the in-frame ones, with some missing. Among about 1.9 million clones listed, around 95% were seen once. Naive-designated CD8 cells lacked CD45RO, were positively enriched for CCR7, and omitted terminally differentiated effector memory CD45RA+ cells. The sample consisted of naive CD8+ T cells from PBMCs. These receptors were collected from a young man in good health. Some clones in this sample may be carry-over from other donors' samples.

The chain couples TRBV19 to TRBJ1-4; D is uncertain. Germline V gives CDR1 LNHDA, CDR2 SQIVND (reference sequence). Trimming left V 4 bases short and J 7 bases short, with 13 bases between. The CDR3 loop spans 14 amino acids. The CDR3, as DNA: TGTGCCAGTAGTAGGGTCCTGGTTGCTGAAAAACTGTTTTTT. The encoded protein is CASSRVLVAEKLFF.

This chain uses TRBV28 with TRBJ2-2, with TRBD2 matching 8 bases. V dropped 3 bases and J dropped 3; count of bases not matched to a gene: 6. The CDR3 covers 16 residues. CDR1 is MDHEN, CDR2 SYDVKM, per germline. The CDR3 coding sequence is TGTGCCAGCAGTTTCCTTCCGGGAGGGGACACCGGGGAGCTGTTTTTT. It translates to CASSFLPGGDTGELFF.

The chain joins TRBV10-3 to TRBJ2-7; D is ambiguous. The CDR3 is 14 amino acids. Germline V gene data show CDR1 as ENHRY and CDR2 as SYGVKD. Trimming took 4 bases from V and 2 from J, leaving 12 bases between them. This CDR3 reads CAISVGGPPYEQYF. CDR3 DNA sequence: TGTGCCATCAGTGTGGGTGGTCCCCCCTACGAGCAGTACTTC.

V gene TRBV5-1 combines with J gene TRBJ2-3; 9 nucleotides line up with TRBD2. Trimming took 2 bases from V and 1 from J; bases not matched to a gene: 8. The CDR3 consists of 17 residues. The V gene's germline CDR1 is SGHRS and CDR2 YFSETQ. The CDR3 DNA reads as TGCGCCAGCAGCTTTCAGCGGGAGGAGTGGTGCACAGATACGCAGTATTTT. Translating it yields CASSFQREEWCTDTQYF.

This clone has only a few counts. This chain uses TRBV28 with TRBJ1-1, with D possibly matching TRBD1 (5 bases). Germline V gene lookup returns CDR1 MDHEN and CDR2 SYDVKM. Trimming left V 6 bases short and J 4 bases short, with 9 bases between. The CDR3 contains 12 residues. CDR3 in DNA: TGTGCCAGCAGCCGGGGGGTCACTGAAGCTTTCTTT. This gives the protein CASSRGVTEAFF.

This clone showed up just once. The CDR3 DNA is TGTGCCTGGAGTACCAGGGGGCCCTACACTGAAGCTTTCTTT. Residues: CAWSTRGPYTEAFF. The chain is built from TRBV30 and TRBJ1-1, with TRBD1 identical over 8 bases. With V trimmed by 2 bases and J by 3 bases, 5 bases remained unmatched. Germline V gives CDR1 GTSNPN, CDR2 SVGIG (reference sequence). This CDR3 contains 14 residues.

The V call is TRBV7-2, the J call TRBJ2-4, with 9 bases that match TRBD1. The CDR3 contains 14 residues. Trimming at V came to 6 bases and at J to 3 bases, leaving 3 bases not matched to a gene. Looked up from germline, CDR1 is SGHTA and CDR2 is FQGNSA. CDR3 coding DNA: TGTGCCAGCAGTTCGACAGGGGGCAAAAACATTCAGTACTTC. It yields the protein CASSSTGGKNIQYF.

Worth noting for this clone: This same CDR3 is encoded by further DNA sequences in the sample. V usage is TRBV29-1 and J usage is TRBJ1-1; the match to TRBD1 covers 7 bases. The CDR3 is made up of 12 amino acids. From germline, CDR1 is SQVTM and CDR2 ANQGSEA. The ends lost 7 bases at V and 2 bases at J; junction bases unmatched: 4. The CDR3 reads CSATGPNTEAFF. The CDR3, as DNA: TGCAGCGCGACAGGGCCAAACACTGAAGCTTTCTTT.

The genes are TRBV19 and TRBJ1-5, with D uncertain. The V and J ends lost 6 bases and 1 base respectively, with 13 bases between them. The V gene's germline CDR1 is LNHDA and CDR2 SQIVND (reference sequence). CDR3 length: 15 residues. CDR3 nucleotide sequence: TGTGCCAGTAGAGGAGGTGTCCTCAGCAATCAGCCCCAGCATTTT. Protein: CASRGGVLSNQPQHF.

The chain employs TRBV13 and TRBJ2-5, with 7 bases lining up with TRBD1. J gave up 7 bases and V 4 bases, and 18 bases lay outside the gene matches. This CDR3 region has 17 residues. The germline V gene has CDR1 PRHDT and CDR2 FYEKMQ (reference sequence). CDR3 nucleotide sequence: TGTGCCAGCAGCTCCCGAGGGGGCCAGGGGCTAATTGGGACCCAGTACTTC. Translating it yields CASSSRGGQGLIGTQYF.

CDR3 loop: CASSVAASGRDEQYF. CDR3 sequence (DNA): TGTGCCAGCAGCGTAGCTGCTAGCGGGAGGGACGAGCAGTACTTC. V and J are TRBV9 and TRBJ2-7, with 12 bases identical to TRBD2. CDR3 length equals 15 residues. CDR1 is SGDLS and CDR2 is YYNGEE in the germline V gene. V lost 0 bases, J lost 5 bases, and 3 bases stayed unmatched.

The chain carries TRBV4-3 and TRBJ2-1; D is possibly TRBD1 (6 bases). Trimming removed 4 bases at V and 8 bases at J, with 12 bases between. Germline lookup yields CDR1 LGHNA and CDR2 YSLEER. The CDR3 runs 13 residues. Here the CDR3 DNA reads TGCGCCAGCAGCCTAGACAGGCCCCATGAGCAGTTCTTC. The encoded protein is CASSLDRPHEQFF.

The chain joins TRBV4-1 to TRBJ2-7, with D possibly TRBD1 on 5 matching bases. The V and J ends lost 3 bases and 1 base respectively, with 13 bases between them. CDR1 MGHRA and CDR2 YSYEKL come from the germline V gene. CDR3 size: 15 residues. The CDR3 DNA reads as TGCGCCAGCAGCCACCAGGTAGGGGTTTCCTACGAGCAGTACTTC. Translation: CASSHQVGVSYEQYF.

J is TRBJ2-1 and V is TRBV19; 8 nucleotides align to TRBD2. The CDR3 covers 14 residues. Trimming removed 7 bases from V and 8 bases from J; junction bases left unmatched: 10. Germline V gene data show CDR1 as LNHDA and CDR2 as SQIVND (reference sequence). The CDR3 DNA reads as TGTGCCAGTAACCGGGGACTAGACCGGGATGAGCAGTTCTTC. It codes for CASNRGLDRDEQFF.

This sequence joins TRBV27 and TRBJ2-1, with 10 nucleotides matching TRBD2. This CDR3 is 14 amino acids long. The V gene's germline CDR1 is MNHEY and CDR2 SMNVEV (reference sequence). The ends lost 7 bases at V and 8 bases at J; junction bases unmatched: 8. CDR3 in amino acids: CASTRLAGPDEQFF. Written as DNA, the CDR3 is TGTGCCAGCACCAGACTAGCGGGCCCGGATGAGCAGTTCTTC.

The chain joins TRBV27 to TRBJ2-1; 8 nucleotides match TRBD2. V lost 5 bases and J lost 8; bases outside the gene matches: 8. The CDR3 has 14 residues. Germline lookup yields CDR1 MNHEY and CDR2 SMNVEV (reference sequence). The CDR3: CASSVAGLGDEQFF. The CDR3 DNA is TGTGCCAGCAGTGTAGCGGGACTGGGGGATGAGCAGTTCTTC.